Included here is one T cell receptor beta chain sequence, with context. Using immunoSEQ multiplex PCR, the repertoire was profiled, and TCRdb retains in-frame clones only, with some absent. Here the sample spans fewer than 90,000 clones, 94% being singletons. This entry belongs to a study of technical replicates of blood from several donors. The CDR3 is made up of 13 amino acids. Germline values: CDR1 MNHEY, CDR2 SVGAGI. Trimming shortened V by 2 bases and J by 5 bases, and 9 bases separated the two germline ends. This sequence joins TRBV6-5 and TRBJ1-1, with D hard to call. Sample: T cells isolated from PBMCs. The origin of this receptor is a human donor in good health. The CDR3: CASSYEGWTEAFF. CDR3 DNA: TGTGCCAGCAGTTACGAGGGATGGACTGAAGCTTTCTTT.